This TCR beta chain was documented in a study of human T cells and chemical hapten exposure. Overall study findings and caveats: The number of TCRs above 1 in 1000 frequency did not change after DPC sensitization.

CDR1 is MNHEY and CDR2 is SMNVEV in the germline V gene (reference sequence). The length of the CDR3 is 13 residues. The V end lost 1 base, the J end lost 5 bases, and 6 bases lay between the germline ends. Unique molecular identifiers were affixed to discrete cDNA molecules within the library. TCRdb ran MiXCR on the reads and lists one entry per CDR3 protein. This sample has fewer than 150,000 distinct CDR3 sequences; over 7% occur once, and the top ten carry just over 1.4%. Sequencing started from total RNA isolated from unfractionated whole blood. This clonotype was found a few times. Its antigen is undetermined.

The chain joins TRBV27 to TRBJ1-5; D may be TRBD1 (5 bases). The receptor's source is a human donor in good health. Some clones in this sample may be carry-over from other donors' samples. Sequencing was done on a sample of whole blood. Here the CDR3 reads CASSLLGDQPQHF. CDR3 nucleotide sequence: TGTGCCAGCAGTTTATTGGGGGATCAGCCCCAGCATTTT.